The sequence of this T cell receptor (beta chain) was determined in a study of radiation and T cells in renal cell carcinoma. Broader study findings: Compared with controls, irradiated tumors showed greater TCR clonality.

TCRdb's copy holds only in-frame clones and misses some; the assay was immunoSEQ multiplex PCR. The sample includes about 8,900 clones, roughly 67% of them seen just once. The germline CDR1 and CDR2 sequences are SGHRS and YFSETQ. The CDR3 contains 14 residues. Trimming took 0 bases from V and 6 from J; bases not matched to a gene: 3. Worth noting for this clone: No antigen is known for it.

As for treatment: treatment-naive control, cytoreductive nephrectomy. The input for sequencing was tumor tissue, taken from a patient whose treatment was nephrectomy without radiotherapy. The source of this sequence is a man aged 60 to 69 with renal cell carcinoma. V usage is TRBV5-1 and J usage is TRBJ2-1; TRBD1 matches 7 bases. The CDR3 is CASSLVGQINEQFF. The CDR3 DNA follows: TGCGCCAGCAGCTTGGTGGGACAGATCAATGAGCAGTTCTTC. Full variable domain (remainder filled in from reference TRBV5-1 and TRBJ2-1): KAGVTQTPRYLIKTRGQQVTLSCSPISGHRSVSWYQQTPGQGLQFLFEYFSETQRNKGNFPGRFSGRQFSNSRSEMNVSTLELGDSALYLCASSLVGQINEQFFGPGTRLTVL.